This T cell receptor beta chain originates from a study of blood T cell repertoires in COVID-19. The trim removed 7 bases at V and 4 bases at J, leaving 6 bases unmatched. CDR1 LNHDA and CDR2 SQIVND come from the germline V gene (reference sequence). This CDR3 region has 14 residues. Some clones are missing from TCRdb's copy, which holds only in-frame ones; the method was immunoSEQ multiplex PCR. Here the sample spans 60,000 to 95,000 clones, around nine tenths being singletons. The origin of this receptor is a human donor in a cohort sampled during active COVID-19. This chain joins TRBV19 and TRBJ2-2; 7 bases are shared with TRBD1. The sequenced sample was peripheral blood. The CDR3 region has the DNA TGTGCCAGTACGAGGGGGCGCGGCACCGGGGAGCTGTTTTTT. It specifies CASTRGRGTGELFF.